Included here is one T cell receptor (beta chain) sequence, with context. Antigen: not known. The sample comes from a study of identical twins. Overall study findings and caveats: It was possible that invariant MAIT and iNKT cells partly confounded the zero-insertion analyses.

Template switching (which added a universal primer site) was used, and cDNA carried unique molecular identifiers. TCRdb re-derived calls from the 5' RACE reads in MiXCR, one entry per CDR3 protein. The sample carries about 810,000 distinct CDR3 sequences, roughly an eighth recorded once. Healthy Caucasian donors formed the entire cohort. Per the germline V gene, CDR1 is SEHNR and CDR2 is FQNEAQ (reference sequence). Trimming removed 1 base from V and 0 bases from J; junction bases left unmatched: 3. The CDR3 covers 15 residues. The same sample was also used in a study of yellow fever vaccine responses in identical twins.

The chain has TRBV7-9 and TRBJ2-7, with TRBD1 matching over 7 bases. The sample consisted of PBMCs. The clonotype was recovered from a young woman in good health. The CDR3 nucleotides read TGTGCCAGCAGCTTAGGCACAGGGGCCTCCTACGAGCAGTACTTC. It translates to CASSLGTGASYEQYF.